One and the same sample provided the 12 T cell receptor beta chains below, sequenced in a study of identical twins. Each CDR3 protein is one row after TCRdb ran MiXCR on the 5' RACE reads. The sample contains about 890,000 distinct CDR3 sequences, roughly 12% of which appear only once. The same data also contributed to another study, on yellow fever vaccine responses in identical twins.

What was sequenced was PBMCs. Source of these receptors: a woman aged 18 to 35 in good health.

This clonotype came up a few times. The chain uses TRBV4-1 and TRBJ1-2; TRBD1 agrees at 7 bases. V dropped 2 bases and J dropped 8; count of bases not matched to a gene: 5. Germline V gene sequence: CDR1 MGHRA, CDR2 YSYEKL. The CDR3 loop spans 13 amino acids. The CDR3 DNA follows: TGCGCCAGCAGCCAATCACTGACAGGGGGCTACACCTTC. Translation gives CASSQSLTGGYTF.

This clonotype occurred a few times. CDR3 nucleotides: TGTGCCAGCAGCTTAACCCGGGGGCAGGGGAACACCGGGGAGCTGTTTTTT. Encoded protein: CASSLTRGQGNTGELFF. The J gene is TRBJ2-2, the V gene TRBV7-6; D may match TRBD1 or TRBD2 (6 bases each). Germline V gene sequence: CDR1 SGHVS, CDR2 FNYEAQ. Trimming shortened V by 2 bases and J by 1 base, and 14 bases separated the two germline ends. This CDR3 is 17 amino acids long.

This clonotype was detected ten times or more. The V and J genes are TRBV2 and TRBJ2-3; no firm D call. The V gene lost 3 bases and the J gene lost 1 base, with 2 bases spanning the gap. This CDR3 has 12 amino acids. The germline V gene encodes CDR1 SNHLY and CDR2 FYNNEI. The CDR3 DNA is TGTGCCAGCAGTGAGGGCACAGATACGCAGTATTTT. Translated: CASSEGTDTQYF. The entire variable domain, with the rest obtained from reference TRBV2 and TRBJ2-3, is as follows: EPEVTQTPSHQVTQMGQEVILRCVPISNHLYFYWYRQILGQKVEFLVSFYNNEISEKSEIFDDQFSVERPDGSNFTLKIRSTKLEDSAMYFCASSEGTDTQYFGPGTRLTVL.

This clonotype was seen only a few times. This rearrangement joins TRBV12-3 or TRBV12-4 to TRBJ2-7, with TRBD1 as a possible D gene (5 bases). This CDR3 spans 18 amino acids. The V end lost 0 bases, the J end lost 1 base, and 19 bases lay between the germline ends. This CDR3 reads CASSLAPLGVTRSYEQYF. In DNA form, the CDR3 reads TGTGCCAGCAGTTTAGCCCCCCTAGGGGTCACAAGGTCCTACGAGCAGTACTTC.

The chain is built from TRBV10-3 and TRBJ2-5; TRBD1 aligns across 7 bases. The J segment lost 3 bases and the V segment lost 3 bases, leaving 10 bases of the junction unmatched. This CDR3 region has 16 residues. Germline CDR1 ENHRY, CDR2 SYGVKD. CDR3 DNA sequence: TGTGCCATCAGTGATGGGGGACAGCTGATGAAAGAGACCCAGTACTTC. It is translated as CAISDGGQLMKETQYF.

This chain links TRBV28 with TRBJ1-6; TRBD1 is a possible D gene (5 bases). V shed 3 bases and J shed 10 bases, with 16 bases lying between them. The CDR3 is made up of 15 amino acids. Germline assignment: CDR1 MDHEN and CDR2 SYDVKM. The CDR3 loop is CASSFRTPQWSPLHF. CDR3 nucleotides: TGTGCCAGCAGTTTTAGGACACCTCAGTGGTCACCCCTCCACTTT.

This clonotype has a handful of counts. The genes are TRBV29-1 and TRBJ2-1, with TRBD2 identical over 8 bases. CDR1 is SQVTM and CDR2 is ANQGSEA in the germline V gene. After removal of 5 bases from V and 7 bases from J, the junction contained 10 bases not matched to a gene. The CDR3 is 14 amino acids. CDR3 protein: CSVRNGRVRNEQFF. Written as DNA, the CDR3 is TGCAGCGTTCGGAACGGGAGGGTCAGAAATGAGCAGTTCTTC.

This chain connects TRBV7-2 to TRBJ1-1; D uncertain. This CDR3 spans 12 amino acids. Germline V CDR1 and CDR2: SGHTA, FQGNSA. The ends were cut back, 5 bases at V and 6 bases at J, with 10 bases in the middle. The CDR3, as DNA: TGTGCCAGCAGCCTCGTCGACGCTGAAGCTTTCTTT. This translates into CASSLVDAEAFF.

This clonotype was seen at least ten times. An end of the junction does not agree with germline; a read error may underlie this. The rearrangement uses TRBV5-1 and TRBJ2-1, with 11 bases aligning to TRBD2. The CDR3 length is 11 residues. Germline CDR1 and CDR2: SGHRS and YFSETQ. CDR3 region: CASSSTSGSVF. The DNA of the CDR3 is TGCGCCAGCAGCTCCACTAGCGGGAGTGTCTTC.

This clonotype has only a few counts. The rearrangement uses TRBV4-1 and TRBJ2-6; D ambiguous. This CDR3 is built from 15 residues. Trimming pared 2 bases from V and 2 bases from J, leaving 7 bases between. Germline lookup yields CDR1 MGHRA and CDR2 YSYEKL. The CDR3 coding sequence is TGCGCCAGCAGCCAACCAACTACTGGGGCCAACGTCCTGACTTTC. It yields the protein CASSQPTTGANVLTF.

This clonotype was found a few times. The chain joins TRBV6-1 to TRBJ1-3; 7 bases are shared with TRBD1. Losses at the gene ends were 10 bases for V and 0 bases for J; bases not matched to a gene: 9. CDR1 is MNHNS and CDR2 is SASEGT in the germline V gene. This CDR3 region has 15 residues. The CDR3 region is CATSLRDSSGNTIYF. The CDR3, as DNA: TGTGCCACCTCCCTCCGGGACAGCTCTGGAAACACCATATATTTT.

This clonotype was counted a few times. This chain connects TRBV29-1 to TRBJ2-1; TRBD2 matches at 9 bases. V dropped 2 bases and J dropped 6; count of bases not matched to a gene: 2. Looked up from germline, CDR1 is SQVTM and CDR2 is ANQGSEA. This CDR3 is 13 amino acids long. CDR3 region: CSVESSGGNEQFF. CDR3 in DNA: TGCAGCGTTGAAAGTAGCGGGGGCAATGAGCAGTTCTTC.